This is a list of T cell receptor beta chains from one sample in a study of CD8 T cells in ankylosing spondylitis. Via MiXCR, TCRdb re-called the 5' RACE reads, giving one row per CDR3 protein. The data hold tens of thousands of distinct CDR3 sequences, with roughly 6.2% observed a single time. The material sequenced was synovial fluid, either unsorted or a sorted T cell fraction (not recorded which). These receptors all come from a male donor with ankylosing spondylitis. Both conserved end residues are part of each CDR3. The D gene is left open where the match is weak. Expanded clones are given a class, and other clones once, few, many or no size at all.

J gene: TRBJ2-5; clone size: many; V gene: TRBV11-2; D gene: NA; CDR3 length: 14; CDR3 protein: CASSLWGFQETQYF; CDR3 DNA: TGTGCCAGCAGCTTGTGGGGGTTTCAAGAGACCCAGTACTTC
J gene: TRBJ2-5; clone size: few; V gene: TRBV5-1; D gene: TRBD2; CDR3 length: 15; CDR3 protein: CASSPLAGGQETQYF; CDR3 DNA: TGCGCCAGCAGCCCCCTTGCGGGGGGCCAAGAGACCCAGTACTTC
J gene: TRBJ1-6; clone size: many; V gene: TRBV15; D gene: NA; CDR3 length: 15; CDR3 protein: CATSRDLGYNSPLHF; CDR3 DNA: TGTGCCACCAGCAGAGATCTGGGGTATAATTCACCCCTCCACTTT
J gene: TRBJ2-7; clone size: NA; V gene: TRBV6-5; D gene: NA; CDR3 length: 15; CDR3 protein: CASSSSRGADYEQYF; CDR3 DNA: TGTGCCAGCAGTTCGAGCAGGGGGGCGGACTACGAGCAGTACTTC
J gene: TRBJ2-1; clone size: many; V gene: TRBV7-8; D gene: TRBD2; CDR3 length: 15; CDR3 protein: CASSPRGTSSNEQFF; CDR3 DNA: TGTGCCAGCAGCCCTAGGGGGACTAGCTCCAATGAGCAGTTCTTC
J gene: TRBJ2-7; clone size: many; V gene: TRBV28; D gene: TRBD2; CDR3 length: 14; CDR3 protein: CASSLYGRFYEQYF; CDR3 DNA: TGTGCCAGCAGTTTATACGGGAGGTTTTACGAGCAGTACTTC
J gene: TRBJ1-6; clone size: many; V gene: TRBV29-1; D gene: NA; CDR3 length: 12; CDR3 protein: CSVQDEGSPLHF; CDR3 DNA: TGCAGCGTTCAGGACGAAGGCTCACCCCTCCACTTT
J gene: TRBJ1-1; clone size: many; V gene: TRBV7-9; D gene: NA; CDR3 length: 17; CDR3 protein: CASSPARSDSMNTEAFF; CDR3 DNA: TGTGCCAGCAGCCCGGCCCGGAGTGACAGCATGAACACTGAAGCTTTCTTT
J gene: TRBJ1-1; clone size: many; V gene: TRBV7-3; D gene: NA; CDR3 length: 14; CDR3 protein: CASSLGHSNTEAFF; CDR3 DNA: TGTGCCAGCAGCTTGGGACACTCGAACACTGAAGCTTTCTTT
J gene: TRBJ2-2; clone size: NA; V gene: TRBV2; D gene: NA; CDR3 length: 16; CDR3 protein: CASSTVKASNTGELFF; CDR3 DNA: TGTGCCAGCAGTACAGTGAAGGCGTCGAACACCGGGGAGCTGTTTTTT
J gene: TRBJ1-1; clone size: many; V gene: TRBV6-1; D gene: TRBD1; CDR3 length: 16; CDR3 protein: CASSARTGGLITEAFF; CDR3 DNA: TGTGCCAGCAGTGCTAGGACAGGGGGCTTGATCACTGAAGCTTTCTTT
J gene: TRBJ1-5; clone size: many; V gene: TRBV10-3; D gene: NA; CDR3 length: 12; CDR3 protein: CAISEVNQPQHF; CDR3 DNA: TGTGCCATCAGCGAGGTCAATCAGCCCCAGCATTTT
J gene: TRBJ2-1; clone size: medium-sized; V gene: TRBV20-1; D gene: NA; CDR3 length: 12; CDR3 protein: CSALGFSNEQFF; CDR3 DNA: TGCAGTGCTCTTGGTTTTAGCAATGAGCAGTTCTTC
J gene: TRBJ2-7; clone size: many; V gene: TRBV30; D gene: NA; CDR3 length: 15; CDR3 protein: CAWTRGSGVIYEQYF; CDR3 DNA: TGTGCCTGGACCCGGGGCTCAGGGGTAATCTACGAGCAGTACTTC
J gene: TRBJ1-2; clone size: many; V gene: TRBV29-1; D gene: NA; CDR3 length: 14; CDR3 protein: CSVEGYGANYGYTF; CDR3 DNA: TGCAGCGTTGAAGGTTATGGGGCTAACTATGGCTACACCTTC
J gene: TRBJ2-2; clone size: NA; V gene: TRBV11-3; D gene: NA; CDR3 length: 15; CDR3 protein: CASSATGKNAGELFF; CDR3 DNA: TGTGCCAGCAGCGCCACCGGGAAAAACGCCGGGGAGCTGTTTTTT
J gene: TRBJ2-1; clone size: few; V gene: TRBV12-3/TRBV12-4; D gene: TRBD2; CDR3 length: 18; CDR3 protein: CASSLASASGSLYNEQFF; CDR3 DNA: TGTGCCAGCAGTTTAGCGTCTGCTAGCGGGAGCCTATACAATGAGCAGTTCTTC
J gene: TRBJ2-7; clone size: many; V gene: TRBV25-1; D gene: TRBD2; CDR3 length: 15; CDR3 protein: CASSALAGPGREQYF; CDR3 DNA: TGTGCCAGCAGTGCCTTAGCGGGACCTGGCCGCGAGCAGTACTTC
J gene: TRBJ2-1; clone size: many; V gene: TRBV24-1; D gene: NA; CDR3 length: 12; CDR3 protein: CATSERGGEQFF; CDR3 DNA: TGTGCCACCAGTGAAAGGGGTGGTGAGCAGTTCTTC
J gene: TRBJ1-5; clone size: many; V gene: TRBV28; D gene: NA; CDR3 length: 14; CDR3 protein: CASSQGPRGQPQHF; CDR3 DNA: TGTGCCAGCAGTCAGGGGCCTAGAGGGCAGCCCCAGCATTTT
J gene: TRBJ1-2; clone size: few; V gene: TRBV28; D gene: NA; CDR3 length: 12; CDR3 protein: CASSLGGYGYTF; CDR3 DNA: TGTGCCAGCAGTTTGGGGGGCTATGGCTACACCTTC
J gene: TRBJ2-2; clone size: few; V gene: TRBV5-1; D gene: NA; CDR3 length: 13; CDR3 protein: CASSQEPSGELFF; CDR3 DNA: TGCGCCAGCAGCCAGGAACCATCCGGGGAGCTGTTTTTT
J gene: TRBJ1-1; clone size: few; V gene: TRBV28; D gene: NA; CDR3 length: 17; CDR3 protein: CASSLRLTAQMNTEAFF; CDR3 DNA: TGTGCCAGCAGTTTAAGGCTCACAGCACAGATGAACACTGAAGCTTTCTTT
J gene: TRBJ2-7; clone size: many; V gene: TRBV7-9; D gene: TRBD1; CDR3 length: 15; CDR3 protein: CASSSGTGGFYEQYF; CDR3 DNA: TGTGCCAGCAGCTCCGGGACAGGGGGATTCTACGAGCAGTACTTC
J gene: TRBJ1-6; clone size: few; V gene: TRBV5-6; D gene: TRBD1; CDR3 length: 16; CDR3 protein: CASSTGTGGGNSPLHF; CDR3 DNA: TGTGCCAGCAGCACTGGGACAGGAGGAGGCAATTCACCCCTCCACTTT
J gene: TRBJ1-1; clone size: NA; V gene: TRBV6-1; D gene: NA; CDR3 length: 14; CDR3 protein: CASSDPAGNTEAFF; CDR3 DNA: TGTGCCAGCAGTGACCCAGCGGGGAACACTGAAGCTTTCTTT
J gene: TRBJ2-1; clone size: many; V gene: TRBV20-1; D gene: NA; CDR3 length: 15; CDR3 protein: CSATGRAGFINEQFF; CDR3 DNA: TGCAGTGCTACGGGCCGGGCGGGATTTATCAATGAGCAGTTCTTC
J gene: TRBJ1-5; clone size: NA; V gene: TRBV20-1; D gene: NA; CDR3 length: 13; CDR3 protein: CSAYRGADQPQHF; CDR3 DNA: TGCAGTGCCTACCGGGGGGCGGATCAGCCCCAGCATTTT
J gene: TRBJ2-2; clone size: NA; V gene: TRBV19; D gene: NA; CDR3 length: 13; CDR3 protein: CASSIHNTGELFF; CDR3 DNA: TGTGCCAGTAGTATCCACAACACCGGGGAGCTGTTTTTT
J gene: TRBJ2-1; clone size: NA; V gene: TRBV12-3/TRBV12-4; D gene: NA; CDR3 length: 12; CDR3 protein: CASRREQFEQFF; CDR3 DNA: TGTGCCAGCAGACGCGAACAATTCGAGCAGTTCTTC
J gene: TRBJ2-3; clone size: few; V gene: TRBV20-1; D gene: NA; CDR3 length: 16; CDR3 protein: CSASRPRGANTDTQYF; CDR3 DNA: TGCAGTGCTAGTCGCCCCCGGGGGGCGAACACAGATACGCAGTATTTT
J gene: TRBJ2-1; clone size: many; V gene: TRBV12-3/TRBV12-4; D gene: TRBD2; CDR3 length: 17; CDR3 protein: CASSFLAGGISYNEQFF; CDR3 DNA: TGTGCCAGCAGTTTTTTAGCGGGAGGGATTTCCTACAATGAGCAGTTCTTC
J gene: TRBJ2-1; clone size: few; V gene: TRBV5-1; D gene: TRBD1; CDR3 length: 16; CDR3 protein: CASSLVGTGDYNEQFF; CDR3 DNA: TGCGCCAGCAGCTTGGTTGGGACAGGGGACTACAATGAGCAGTTCTTC
J gene: TRBJ1-4; clone size: NA; V gene: TRBV27; D gene: TRBD1; CDR3 length: 17; CDR3 protein: CASRGTGATVTNEKLFF; CDR3 DNA: TGTGCCAGCAGAGGGACAGGGGCTACGGTCACTAATGAAAAACTGTTTTTT
J gene: TRBJ2-2; clone size: NA; V gene: TRBV5-4; D gene: NA; CDR3 length: 16; CDR3 protein: CASSLVGAANTGELFF; CDR3 DNA: TGTGCCAGCAGCTTGGTGGGTGCAGCGAACACCGGGGAGCTGTTTTTT
J gene: TRBJ1-2; clone size: many; V gene: TRBV6-5; D gene: TRBD1; CDR3 length: 15; CDR3 protein: CASSYARQGNYGYTF; CDR3 DNA: TGTGCCAGCAGTTACGCGAGACAGGGGAACTATGGCTACACCTTC
J gene: TRBJ1-4; clone size: many; V gene: TRBV19; D gene: NA; CDR3 length: 13; CDR3 protein: CATKTVVGEKLFF; CDR3 DNA: TGTGCCACCAAGACGGTGGTAGGTGAAAAACTGTTTTTT
J gene: TRBJ2-4; clone size: many; V gene: TRBV11-3; D gene: TRBD2; CDR3 length: 15; CDR3 protein: CASSPRTSEQNIQYF; CDR3 DNA: TGTGCCAGCAGCCCCAGGACTAGCGAGCAAAACATTCAGTACTTC
J gene: TRBJ1-4; clone size: NA; V gene: TRBV28; D gene: NA; CDR3 length: 14; CDR3 protein: CASSRDRRNEKLFF; CDR3 DNA: TGTGCCAGCAGTCGGGACCGTAGAAATGAAAAACTGTTTTTT
J gene: TRBJ2-1; clone size: few; V gene: TRBV18; D gene: TRBD2; CDR3 length: 14; CDR3 protein: CASSPLAGGAEQFF; CDR3 DNA: TGTGCCAGCTCACCTTTGGCGGGAGGGGCTGAGCAGTTCTTC
J gene: TRBJ2-7; clone size: medium-sized; V gene: TRBV7-6; D gene: TRBD1; CDR3 length: 16; CDR3 protein: CASSKGTGVSTYEQYF; CDR3 DNA: TGTGCCAGCAGCAAGGGGACAGGGGTTTCCACCTACGAGCAGTACTTC
J gene: TRBJ2-3; clone size: many; V gene: TRBV7-2; D gene: NA; CDR3 length: 12; CDR3 protein: CASSWTRDTQYF; CDR3 DNA: TGTGCCAGCAGCTGGACCAGAGATACGCAGTATTTT
J gene: TRBJ1-6; clone size: NA; V gene: TRBV7-2; D gene: TRBD1; CDR3 length: 15; CDR3 protein: CASSVHRGGNSPLHF; CDR3 DNA: TGTGCCAGCAGCGTCCACAGGGGCGGAAATTCACCCCTCCACTTT
J gene: TRBJ2-6; clone size: NA; V gene: TRBV7-2; D gene: NA; CDR3 length: 15; CDR3 protein: CASSLGDSGANVLTF; CDR3 DNA: TGTGCCAGCAGTCTTGGGGACTCTGGGGCCAACGTCCTGACTTTC
J gene: TRBJ2-3; clone size: medium-sized; V gene: TRBV2; D gene: NA; CDR3 length: 15; CDR3 protein: CASSEGERGADTQYF; CDR3 DNA: TGTGCCAGCAGTGAAGGTGAAAGGGGCGCAGATACGCAGTATTTT
J gene: TRBJ2-3; clone size: many; V gene: TRBV20-1; D gene: TRBD2; CDR3 length: 15; CDR3 protein: CSAVSGTRGVDTQYF; CDR3 DNA: TGCAGTGCTGTCTCCGGGACTAGGGGGGTCGATACGCAGTATTTT
J gene: TRBJ1-1; clone size: many; V gene: TRBV5-6; D gene: NA; CDR3 length: 12; CDR3 protein: CASATRNTEAFF; CDR3 DNA: TGTGCCAGCGCGACGAGAAACACTGAAGCTTTCTTT
J gene: TRBJ1-4; clone size: NA; V gene: TRBV4-2; D gene: TRBD1; CDR3 length: 14; CDR3 protein: CASSRDRANEKLFF; CDR3 DNA: TGTGCCAGCAGTAGGGACAGGGCTAATGAAAAACTGTTTTTT